This T cell receptor beta chain was sequenced in a study of blood T cell repertoires in COVID-19. The germline CDR1 and CDR2 sequences are MDHEN and SYDVKM. J was trimmed by 5 bases and V by 10 bases; bases with no gene match: 11. CDR3 length: 14 residues. The assay was immunoSEQ multiplex PCR, and TCRdb's table has in-frame clones only and misses some. The sample lists just over 70,000 clones, approximately 80% occurring once. The TCR comes from a man in his 70s who had recovered from COVID-19. Sequencing input: peripheral blood. This sequence joins TRBV28 and TRBJ2-5, with 9 bases that match TRBD1. CDR3 coding DNA: TGTGCCACCGGGGACAGGGAGAGCGGGGAGACCCAGTACTTC. Encoded protein: CATGDRESGETQYF.